The clone carrying this T cell receptor beta chain occurred a few times. As handled by the study authors: Amplifying reference gene primers gave estimates of nucleated cell counts. The table came from immunoSEQ multiplex PCR; TCRdb's copy has only in-frame clones and leaves some out. The V and J calls and the clone size are those of that table, but D and trimming were determined from the DNA. The sample has 270,000 or so clones; roughly 90% are singletons. Seattle-derived patients entered the study during active infection and were followed longitudinally. These data originate in a study of blood T cell repertoires in COVID-19. Study information: Both acute and convalescent COVID-19 samples were obtained from the United States, Italy and Spain. PBMCs, B-cell-depleted T cells, or T cells provided the cDNA or gDNA that made up the material.

Material: peripheral blood. This sequence was found in a woman under 40 with COVID-19, enrolled during active disease.

CDR3 sequence: CAGGVGATNEKLFF. CDR3 nucleotide sequence: TGTGCCGGCGGTGTGGGGGCGACTAATGAAAAACTGTTTTTT. V gene TRBV7-9 combines with J gene TRBJ1-4, with D possibly TRBD1 on 6 matching bases. V was shortened by 11 bases and J by 2 bases, with 15 bases between the two germline ends. This CDR3 region has 14 residues. The germline gives CDR1 SEHNR, CDR2 FQNEAQ (reference sequence).